This paragraph reports one TCR beta chain. The data stem from a study of control samples from healthy donors and cancer patients. Produced via immunoSEQ multiplex PCR; TCRdb's table is partial and in-frame only. Of approximately 100,000 clones in the sample, around 89% are singletons; the top ten hold over 6.5%. CDR1 is SGHTA and CDR2 is FQGNSA in the germline V gene. There are 15 residues in the CDR3. J was trimmed by 9 bases and V by 5 bases; bases with no gene match: 11. The specimen was blood. The V call is TRBV7-2, the J call TRBJ2-7, with 12 bases lining up with TRBD2. This clonotype was sampled from a man between 25 and 39 years old in good health. The CDR3 spells CASSLGPGLAGGQYF. In DNA, the CDR3 is TGTGCCAGCAGCCTCGGGCCGGGACTAGCGGGTGGGCAGTACTTC. Based on the CDR3 plus reference TRBV7-2 and TRBJ2-7, the full variable domain is GAGVSQSPSNKVTEKGKDVELRCDPISGHTALYWYRQSLGQGLEFLIYFQGNSAPDKSGLPSDRFSAERTGGSVSTLTIQRTQQEDSAVYLCASSLGPGLAGGQYFGPGTRLTVT.